This T cell receptor beta chain is drawn from a study of long-term antiretroviral therapy in people with HIV. Study observations and caveats: ART was followed by higher diversity that remained below transplant donor controls. Controls had broader CDR3 length ranges than HIV repertoires did. Every time point showed a repertoire led by clones expanded before ART.

The libraries were made with immunoSEQ v3.0 at survey level. Each sample aimed for about 35,000-55,000 sequenced T-cell genomes. Clones were read by immunoSEQ multiplex PCR, and TCRdb kept only the in-frame ones, dropping some. The data hold about 32,000 clones, with approximately 94% observed a single time. About this clone: The antigen is unknown.

V was pared by 0 bases and J by 3 bases, with 11 bases of the junction left unmatched. This CDR3 has 18 residues. From germline, CDR1 is SGHRS and CDR2 YFSETQ. The receptor's source is a woman aged 50 to 60 with HIV. The source material was unsorted PBMCs, sampled 4.1 years after starting antiretroviral therapy. The chain links TRBV5-1 to TRBJ2-3, with 9 bases lining up with TRBD2. The CDR3 region is CASSLEGGTSRWTDTQYF. The CDR3 DNA follows: TGCGCCAGCAGCTTGGAAGGGGGGACTAGCAGGTGGACAGATACGCAGTATTTT.